The 11 T cell receptor beta chains presented below share a single source sample, sequenced in a study of T cells in localized non-small cell lung cancer. The protocol was immunoSEQ multiplex PCR, while the TCRdb copy is restricted to in-frame clones and leaves out a portion. The sample carries about 720 clones, just under 25% recorded once. The input for sequencing was lung tumor tissue, taken before any cancer treatment. The receptors come from a male donor aged 60 or over with stage III squamous cell lung carcinoma.

The V call is TRBV6-8, the J call TRBJ2-3; 11 bases are a match to TRBD1. Germline V gene data show CDR1 as MNHGY and CDR2 as SAAAGT. The CDR3 has 14 residues. The junction had 5 bases not matched to a gene; V was cut back by 8 bases and J by 4 bases. CDR3 bases: TGTGCCAGCTTATGGACAGGGGGCTCAGATACGCAGTATTTT. Its protein is CASLWTGGSDTQYF.

The CDR3 DNA sequence: TGTGCCAGCAGTTACTCGATTTCCGGGAGGGTAGCCTACAATGAGCAGTTCTTC. It encodes CASSYSISGRVAYNEQFF. This chain joins TRBV6-8 and TRBJ2-1; 8 bases match TRBD2. The CDR3 length is 18 residues. CDR1 and CDR2 from the germline V gene are MNHGY and SAAAGT. After removal of 0 bases from V and 2 bases from J, the junction contained 9 bases not matched to a gene.

This clone has a handful of counts. The J gene is TRBJ2-7, the V gene TRBV19; D call uncertain. Germline loops: CDR1 LNHDA, CDR2 SQIVND (reference sequence). The CDR3 runs to 14 residues. The V end lost 4 bases, the J end lost 2 bases, and 12 bases lay between the germline ends. DNA of the CDR3: TGTGCCAGTAGTACCTATCAATCGGCCTACGAGCAGTACTTC. This gives the protein CASSTYQSAYEQYF.

The chain joins TRBV18 to TRBJ2-3; the match to TRBD1 covers 7 bases. V was pared by 3 bases and J by 2 bases, with 8 bases of the junction left unmatched. This CDR3 contains 16 residues. Germline-derived CDR1 and CDR2 are KGHSH and LQKENI. The CDR3 spells CASSPIRDSFTDTQYF. The DNA for the CDR3 is TGTGCCAGCTCACCGATTAGGGACAGCTTCACAGATACGCAGTATTTT. Together with reference TRBV18 and TRBJ2-3, the CDR3 gives the full variable domain: NAGVMQNPRHLVRRRGQEARLRCSPMKGHSHVYWYRQLPEEGLKFMVYLQKENIIDESGMPKERFSAEFPKEGPSILRIQQVVRGDSAAYFCASSPIRDSFTDTQYFGPGTRLTVL.

By its share, this clone is medium-sized. The chain employs TRBV6-8 and TRBJ2-5, with 8 bases identical to TRBD2. The CDR3 is 17 amino acids. Germline trimming cut 0 bases from V and 5 bases from J; bases unmatched to any gene: 11. Germline V gives CDR1 MNHGY, CDR2 SAAAGT. CDR3: CASSYSPLGTRDETQYF. DNA for the CDR3: TGTGCCAGCAGTTACTCGCCATTGGGGACTAGGGACGAGACCCAGTACTTC.

This chain uses TRBV19 with TRBJ1-4, with 7 bases that match TRBD1. The CDR3 consists of 16 residues. CDR1 and CDR2 (germline): LNHDA, SQIVND (reference sequence). V gave up 3 bases and J gave up 6 bases; unmatched junction bases: 10. The CDR3 is CASSIGTAGGHEKLFF. CDR3 sequence (DNA): TGTGCCAGTAGTATCGGGACAGCGGGGGGACATGAAAAACTGTTTTTT.

This clone is judged medium-sized (0.01 to 0.1%). The chain employs TRBV6-8 and TRBJ2-3; possibly TRBD1 or TRBD2 for D (5 bases each). CDR1 is MNHGY and CDR2 is SAAAGT in the germline V gene. This CDR3 region has 17 residues. Trimming removed 6 bases from V and 7 bases from J, with 26 bases in between. The CDR3 nucleotides read TGTGCCAGCAGAGAAACTTCCGGGACCCCGAGGGGAAATACGCAGTATTTT. Translated: CASRETSGTPRGNTQYF.

The chain joins TRBV11-1 to TRBJ1-6; D perhaps matches TRBD1 (5 bases). This CDR3 comprises 16 residues. V lost 0 bases to trimming and J lost 7 bases, with 13 bases between them. CDR1 is SGHAT and CDR2 is FQDESV in the germline V gene (reference sequence). The CDR3 is CASSLAGQGINSPLHF. As DNA, the CDR3 is TGTGCCAGCAGCTTAGCAGGGCAGGGAATAAATTCACCCCTCCACTTT.

This clone qualifies as medium-sized. The chain combines TRBV11-3 with TRBJ1-2; 7 nucleotides agree with TRBD1. CDR1 is SGHNT, CDR2 YENEEA, per germline. CDR3 length: 15 amino acids. Trimming at V came to 4 bases and at J to 4 bases, leaving 9 bases not matched to a gene. Here the CDR3 reads CASSSGTEESYGYTF. In DNA, the CDR3 is TGTGCCAGCAGCTCCGGGACAGAGGAAAGCTATGGCTACACCTTC.

By share, this clone ranks as large. V gene TRBV6-8 combines with J gene TRBJ2-2; D might be TRBD2 (7 bases). V was clipped by 10 bases and J by 3 bases, with 15 bases between them. Germline V gives CDR1 MNHGY, CDR2 SAAAGT. This CDR3 region has 14 residues. The CDR3 loop reads CAIGGGVDTGELFF. In DNA form, the CDR3 reads TGTGCCATCGGCGGGGGCGTGGACACCGGGGAGCTGTTTTTT.

This clone is termed medium-sized (0.01 to 0.1%). The chain recombines TRBV7-2 with TRBJ1-1; 9 bases map to TRBD1. This CDR3 contains 13 residues. From germline, CDR1 is SGHTA and CDR2 FQGNSA. J gave up 3 bases and V 4 bases, and 0 bases lay outside the gene matches. In DNA, the CDR3 is TGTGCCAGCAGCTGGGACAGGGACACTGAAGCTTTCTTT. Its protein product is CASSWDRDTEAFF.